This entry is about one T cell receptor (beta chain). The antigen remains unidentified. TCRdb itself ran the reads through MiXCR, one entry per CDR3 protein. The sample comprises 380,000 or so distinct CDR3 sequences, about 35% of which are singletons, and around an eighth rests with the top ten. The sample is drawn from a study of T cell repertoires in cytomegalovirus infection. Study-wide findings and caveats: Of the TCR beta families, the public ones yielded a cumulative frequency that identified carriers of CMV plus the relevant HLA. The response measured ex vivo was dominated by TCR beta clonotypes (HLA-C-restricted and CMV-specific).

The germline gives CDR1 MNHNS, CDR2 SASEGT. The CDR3 is 12 residues long. V dropped 6 bases and J dropped 4; count of bases not matched to a gene: 2. The sequence came from a human donor in good health (CMV status not recorded). Some clones in this sample may be carry-over from other donors' samples. The material sequenced was cultured PBMCs, taken from culture after CMV antigen stimulation. This chain links TRBV6-1 with TRBJ1-1; TRBD1 aligns across 7 bases. CDR3 sequence reads: CASRTGITEAFF. Here the CDR3 DNA reads TGTGCCAGCAGGACAGGGATCACTGAAGCTTTCTTT.